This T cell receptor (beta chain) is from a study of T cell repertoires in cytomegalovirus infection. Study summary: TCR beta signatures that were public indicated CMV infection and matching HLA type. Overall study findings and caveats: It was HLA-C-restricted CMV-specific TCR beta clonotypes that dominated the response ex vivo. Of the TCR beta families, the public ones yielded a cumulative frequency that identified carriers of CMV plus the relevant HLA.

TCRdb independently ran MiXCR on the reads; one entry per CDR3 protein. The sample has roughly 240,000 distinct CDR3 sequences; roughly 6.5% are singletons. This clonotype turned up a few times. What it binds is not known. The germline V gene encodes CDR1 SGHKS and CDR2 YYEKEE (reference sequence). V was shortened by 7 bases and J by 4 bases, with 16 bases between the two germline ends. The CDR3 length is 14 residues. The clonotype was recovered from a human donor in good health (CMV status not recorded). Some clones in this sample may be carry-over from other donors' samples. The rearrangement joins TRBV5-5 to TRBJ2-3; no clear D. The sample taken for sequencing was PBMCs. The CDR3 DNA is TGTGCCAGCCCTCTCCTTGGGGTGGCAGATACGCAGTATTTT. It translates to CASPLLGVADTQYF.